The 32 T cell receptor beta chains below all came from one sample that was sequenced in a study of T-cell reconstitution after alpha-beta-depleted transplantation in children. The TCRbeta library incorporated unique molecular identifiers. TCRdb reprocessed the PCR reads with MiXCR, giving one entry per CDR3 protein. The table lists some 530,000 distinct CDR3 sequences, approximately 12% of them singletons. Sequencing was performed on PBMCs from the stem cell graft donor, taken from the stem cell graft. Source of these receptors: a human donor who donated a stem cell graft to a child with combined immunodeficiency.

This clonotype was seen ten or more times. J is TRBJ2-7 and V is TRBV28, with unresolved D. This CDR3 has 14 amino acids. V was trimmed by 6 bases and J by 1 base, leaving 13 bases between them. The germline V gene has CDR1 MDHEN and CDR2 SYDVKM. CDR3 coding DNA: TGTGCCAGCAGGACCTCTAGTGGGTCCTACGAGCAGTACTTC. Translating it yields CASRTSSGSYEQYF.

The table lists this clonotype with a few counts. The rearrangement joins TRBV20-1 to TRBJ2-7; maybe TRBD2 (6 bases). V dropped 0 bases and J dropped 4 bases, with 22 bases sitting between them. The V gene's germline CDR1 is DFQATT and CDR2 SNEGSKA (reference sequence). This CDR3 is built from 17 residues. The CDR3 is CSARDRRFGGVLYEQYF. The CDR3 DNA reads as TGCAGTGCTAGAGATCGGCGTTTCGGGGGAGTCCTTTACGAGCAGTACTTC.

This clonotype was picked up many times. The chain is built from TRBV20-1 and TRBJ2-7; 10 bases fit TRBD2. Germline CDR1 and CDR2: DFQATT and SNEGSKA (reference sequence). After removal of 0 bases from V and 2 bases from J, the junction contained 7 bases not matched to a gene. CDR3 length: 16 amino acids. The CDR3 is CSARDPGLADPYEQYF. The DNA of the CDR3 is TGCAGTGCTAGAGATCCAGGACTAGCGGATCCCTACGAGCAGTACTTC.

The rearrangement uses TRBV25-1 and TRBJ2-2; D could derive from TRBD1 or TRBD2 (5 bases each). The CDR3 spans 12 residues. CDR1 and CDR2 from the germline V gene are MGHDK and SYGVNS. Trimming stripped 8 bases from V and 7 bases from J, with 11 bases between. In DNA form, the CDR3 reads TGTGCCAGCGGGAGAGGGGTCGGGGAGCTGTTTTTT. This sequence encodes CASGRGVGELFF.

The chain carries TRBV7-3 and TRBJ2-1; 8 bases line up with TRBD2. Germline assignment: CDR1 SGHTA and CDR2 FQGTGA. The J segment lost 0 bases and the V segment lost 5 bases, leaving 6 bases of the junction unmatched. The CDR3 spans 16 residues. Here the CDR3 DNA reads TGTGCCAGCAGCCCGTTCGGGAGGGCCTCCTACAATGAGCAGTTCTTC. Residues: CASSPFGRASYNEQFF.

This clonotype was observed at least ten times. V is TRBV7-2 and J is TRBJ2-3; possibly TRBD1 for D (5 bases). V gave up 4 bases and J gave up 2 bases, with 10 bases separating them. The CDR3 is 14 amino acids. Germline V gene data show CDR1 as SGHTA and CDR2 as FQGNSA. CDR3 sequence (DNA): TGTGCCAGCAGCTCTCAGGGTTTCACAGATACGCAGTATTTT. Translation gives CASSSQGFTDTQYF.

This clonotype was seen at least ten times. The V call is TRBV9, the J call TRBJ2-1; 7 bases agree with TRBD2. The germline V gene has CDR1 SGDLS and CDR2 YYNGEE. CDR3 length: 16 residues. With 4 bases clipped from V and 3 bases from J, the junction kept 10 bases outside the gene matches. CDR3 residues: CASSPQGAGLYNEQFF. Here the CDR3 DNA reads TGTGCCAGCAGCCCCCAGGGAGCGGGACTCTACAATGAGCAGTTCTTC.

The V call is TRBV6-2 or TRBV6-3, the J call TRBJ2-1; TRBD1 matches at 7 bases. Per germline, CDR1 MNHEY and CDR2 SVGEGT. The CDR3 covers 15 residues. The trim removed 6 bases at V and 5 bases at J, leaving 10 bases unmatched. CDR3 DNA sequence: TGTGCCAGCAGCCACCCCGGACAGGATCACAATGAGCAGTTCTTC. It specifies CASSHPGQDHNEQFF.

There are a few counts of this clonotype. V usage is TRBV7-9 and J usage is TRBJ2-1, with 7 bases matching TRBD2. The junction had 9 bases not matched to a gene; V was cut back by 5 bases and J by 2 bases. The CDR3 has 16 amino acids. From germline, CDR1 is SEHNR and CDR2 FQNEAQ (reference sequence). CDR3 region: CASSIRAGWTYNEQFF. The CDR3 DNA follows: TGTGCCAGCAGCATCAGAGCGGGATGGACCTACAATGAGCAGTTCTTC.

This clonotype showed up many times. This rearrangement joins TRBV10-3 to TRBJ2-3; maybe TRBD2 (5 bases). Looked up from germline, CDR1 is ENHRY and CDR2 is SYGVKD. Trimming shortened V by 6 bases and J by 6 bases, and 19 bases separated the two germline ends. The CDR3 sequence is 15 residues long. This chain's CDR3 is CAISAEGRDHDTQYF. For the CDR3, the DNA is TGTGCCATCAGCGCTGAGGGTAGGGATCACGATACGCAGTATTTT.

J is TRBJ2-7 and V is TRBV29-1; possibly TRBD1 or TRBD2 for D (5 bases each). The germline V gene has CDR1 SQVTM and CDR2 ANQGSEA. CDR3 size: 12 residues. V was trimmed by 6 bases and J by 7 bases, leaving 16 bases between them. This CDR3 is CSVGAGPEEQYF. CDR3 DNA sequence: TGCAGCGTCGGGGCGGGTCCTGAGGAGCAGTACTTC.

V is TRBV12-3 or TRBV12-4 and J is TRBJ2-3; 7 nucleotides match TRBD2. The J segment lost 4 bases and the V segment lost 6 bases, leaving 13 bases of the junction unmatched. The CDR3 spans 16 residues. CDR3 protein: CASSSWSGEGPDTQYF. CDR3 nucleotides: TGTGCCAGCAGCTCTTGGTCCGGGGAGGGCCCAGATACGCAGTATTTT.

V gene TRBV10-3 combines with J gene TRBJ1-6; D not certain. Trimming shortened V by 8 bases and J by 7 bases, and 15 bases separated the two germline ends. The CDR3 extends over 14 amino acids. The germline V gene encodes CDR1 ENHRY and CDR2 SYGVKD. The CDR3 reads CAIADSRSNSPLHF. DNA of the CDR3: TGTGCCATCGCCGACTCCCGGTCGAATTCACCCCTCCACTTT.

This chain uses TRBV28 with TRBJ1-3; weak D call: TRBD1 (6 bases). Trimming took off 5 bases at V and 8 bases at J, with 16 bases between the two ends. Germline values: CDR1 MDHEN, CDR2 SYDVKM. CDR3 size: 14 residues. Here the CDR3 DNA reads TGTGCCAGCAGTATCCGACAGGAGGGATACACCATATATTTT. Amino acids: CASSIRQEGYTIYF. Together with reference TRBV28 and TRBJ1-3, the CDR3 gives the full variable domain: DVKVTQSSRYLVKRTGEKVFLECVQDMDHENMFWYRQDPGLGLRLIYFSYDVKMKEKGDIPEGYSVSREKKERFSLILESASTNQTSMYLCASSIRQEGYTIYFGEGSWLTVV.

J is TRBJ1-6 and V is TRBV13; D unresolved. Trimming pared 3 bases from V and 0 bases from J, leaving 9 bases between. The CDR3 extends over 16 amino acids. Germline CDR1 and CDR2: PRHDT and FYEKMQ (reference sequence). CDR3 in DNA: TGTGCCAGCAGCTTTGGCGGCAGCTCCTATAATTCACCCCTCCACTTT. Its protein product is CASSFGGSSYNSPLHF.

The genes are TRBV7-2 and TRBJ1-1; D possibly corresponds to TRBD1 (6 bases). The CDR3 covers 14 residues. V dropped 6 bases and J dropped 1 base, with 12 bases sitting between them. Germline V gene sequence: CDR1 SGHTA, CDR2 FQGNSA. CDR3 DNA sequence: TGTGCCAGCAGGACAGGACCGGCGAACACTGAAGCTTTCTTT. As protein: CASRTGPANTEAFF. Filled out from reference TRBV7-2 and TRBJ1-1, the complete variable domain reads GAGVSQSPSNKVTEKGKDVELRCDPISGHTALYWYRQSLGQGLEFLIYFQGNSAPDKSGLPSDRFSAERTGGSVSTLTIQRTQQEDSAVYLCASRTGPANTEAFFGQGTRLTVV.

This clonotype was observed at least ten times. The genes are TRBV5-1 and TRBJ1-6; tentatively, D is TRBD1 (5 bases). Trimming took off 4 bases at V and 6 bases at J, with 11 bases between the two ends. The CDR3 is 14 residues long. The germline V gene encodes CDR1 SGHRS and CDR2 YFSETQ. CDR3 DNA sequence: TGCGCCAGCAGCACCGGACACATTAATTCACCCCTCCACTTT. This gives the protein CASSTGHINSPLHF.

This clonotype has only a few counts. The chain couples TRBV15 to TRBJ1-4; D is possibly TRBD1 (5 bases). Germline CDR1 LNHNV, CDR2 YYDKDF (reference sequence). Deletions cut 0 bases from V and 8 bases from J, with 13 bases between. The CDR3 runs to 15 residues. This chain's CDR3 is CATSRDKEGSEKLFF. The CDR3 DNA sequence: TGTGCCACCAGCAGAGATAAAGAGGGGAGCGAAAAACTGTTTTTT.

In its sample, this clonotype was seen many times. The CDR3 is CSVILSEQFF. The CDR3 nucleotides read TGCAGCGTGATACTAAGTGAGCAGTTCTTC. This chain links TRBV29-1 with TRBJ2-1; D unresolved. The CDR3 spans 10 residues. V gave up 6 bases and J gave up 9 bases, with 9 bases separating them. Per germline, CDR1 SQVTM and CDR2 ANQGSEA.

This chain links TRBV5-1 with TRBJ2-1, with 8 bases aligning to TRBD2. From germline, CDR1 is SGHRS and CDR2 YFSETQ. This CDR3 spans 13 amino acids. V trimming: 7 bases; J trimming: 0 bases; junction bases outside the gene matches: 0. The CDR3 loop reads CASGTSSYNEQFF. In nucleotides, the CDR3 is TGCGCCAGCGGGACTAGCTCCTACAATGAGCAGTTCTTC.

This clonotype turned up a few times. The chain recombines TRBV27 with TRBJ1-5; weak D call: TRBD1 (6 bases). Germline CDR1 MNHEY, CDR2 SMNVEV (reference sequence). The V end lost 9 bases, the J end lost 4 bases, and 16 bases lay between the germline ends. The CDR3 sequence is 14 residues long. The CDR3 is CASSSGGLNQPQHF. The CDR3 DNA reads TGTGCCAGTAGTAGTGGGGGCTTAAATCAGCCCCAGCATTTT.

This clonotype was seen only a few times. The rearrangement joins TRBV25-1 to TRBJ2-7, with 7 positions matching TRBD1. Germline V gene sequence: CDR1 MGHDK, CDR2 SYGVNS. The V gene end was trimmed by 4 bases and the J gene end by 2 bases; junction bases not matched to a gene: 11. This CDR3 region has 16 residues. CDR3 sequence (DNA): TGTGCCAGCAGTGGGTCGGAGACAGGGACCACCTACGAGCAGTACTTC. The encoded protein is CASSGSETGTTYEQYF.

The V and J genes are TRBV29-1 and TRBJ2-1; weak D call: TRBD2 (5 bases). The V and J ends lost 7 bases and 7 bases respectively, with 14 bases between them. Germline lookup yields CDR1 SQVTM and CDR2 ANQGSEA. CDR3 size: 12 residues. The CDR3 reads CSAEGPGNEQFF. CDR3 nucleotide sequence: TGCAGCGCCGAGGGCCCGGGTAATGAGCAGTTCTTC.

V is TRBV24-1 and J is TRBJ1-4; the D is unclear. Trimming took 9 bases from V and 4 from J, leaving 14 bases between them. This CDR3 spans 14 amino acids. Germline assignment: CDR1 KGHDR and CDR2 SFDVKD. CDR3 coding DNA: TGTGCCACCCGTAATGGCCTGGGTAATGAAAAACTGTTTTTT. Residues: CATRNGLGNEKLFF.

The chain is built from TRBV20-1 and TRBJ2-7; D possibly corresponds to TRBD2 (6 bases). Trimming removed 2 bases at V and 3 bases at J, with 14 bases between. The CDR3 covers 14 residues. Germline CDR1 is DFQATT and CDR2 is SNEGSKA (reference sequence). CDR3 sequence (DNA): TGCAGTGCTAGATTTGGCGGGGTTAACTACGAGCAGTACTTC. Protein sequence: CSARFGGVNYEQYF.

The table lists this clonotype with a few counts. The CDR3 DNA sequence: TGTGCCAGCAGCGGGGGGGACTCCTACGAGCAGTACTTC. It encodes CASSGGDSYEQYF. V is TRBV9 and J is TRBJ2-7; TRBD2 is a possible D gene (6 bases). Germline CDR1 reads SGDLS; CDR2 reads YYNGEE. CDR3 length equals 13 residues. V lost 3 bases and J lost 0, with 7 bases in between.

This clonotype has ten or more counts. CDR3 DNA: TGTGCCAGCAGTGCCGGGACAAACAATGAGCAGTTCTTC. Amino acids: CASSAGTNNEQFF. The rearrangement joins TRBV9 to TRBJ2-1; possibly TRBD1 for D (6 bases). The CDR3 runs 13 residues. From germline, CDR1 is SGDLS and CDR2 YYNGEE. V lost 5 bases, J lost 5 bases, and 11 bases lay in between. The whole variable domain, remainder taken from reference TRBV9 and TRBJ2-1, is DSGVTQTPKHLITATGQRVTLRCSPRSGDLSVYWYQQSLDQGLQFLIQYYNGEERAKGNILERFSAQQFPDLHSELNLSSLELGDSALYFCASSAGTNNEQFFGPGTRLTVL.

The gene calls are TRBV24-1 and TRBJ2-5, with D tentatively TRBD1 (6 bases). This CDR3 region has 14 residues. V was shortened by 4 bases and J by 5 bases, with 13 bases between the two germline ends. Germline V gene lookup returns CDR1 KGHDR and CDR2 SFDVKD. Here the CDR3 reads CATSENREVETQYF. As DNA, the CDR3 is TGTGCCACCAGTGAGAACAGGGAAGTTGAGACCCAGTACTTC.

Written as DNA, the CDR3 is TGTGCCAGCAGCTTGGATGGAGGGGGCAATTTTTCACCCCTCCACTTT. It yields the protein CASSLDGGGNFSPLHF. The genes are TRBV5-5 and TRBJ1-6; 7 bases map to TRBD1. CDR1 is SGHKS and CDR2 is YYEKEE in the germline V gene (reference sequence). V lost 0 bases and J lost 9; bases outside the gene matches: 9. The CDR3 extends over 16 amino acids.

Turning to this clonotype: Just one base apart from a much larger clone, this may be a read error. The rearrangement joins TRBV5-6 to TRBJ2-1; perhaps D is TRBD1 or TRBD2 (5 bases each). The CDR3 contains 15 residues. The germline CDR1 and CDR2 sequences are SGHDT and YYEEEE. This CDR3 reads CASSAGTHPYYEQFF. The CDR3 DNA follows: TGTGCCAGCAGCGCAGGGACCCACCCCTACTATGAGCAGTTCTTC.

This clonotype was counted only a few times. The chain carries TRBV20-1 and TRBJ2-1; weak D call: TRBD1 (7 bases). This CDR3 spans 16 amino acids. The germline V gene has CDR1 DFQATT and CDR2 SNEGSKA (reference sequence). Deletions cut 0 bases from V and 6 bases from J, with 18 bases between. The CDR3 nucleotides read TGCAGTGCTAGAGATCGGCCAGGGGGGAAGTCCAATGAGCAGTTCTTC. Translating it yields CSARDRPGGKSNEQFF.

This clonotype was picked up a small number of times. V gene TRBV12-3 or TRBV12-4 combines with J gene TRBJ2-2, with D perhaps TRBD1 or TRBD2 (7 bases each). Between the trimmed V and J ends, which lost 6 bases and 5 bases, there was a span of 19 bases. The CDR3 is made up of 16 amino acids. The CDR3 protein is CASSTTQGGWTGELFF. CDR3 nucleotides: TGTGCCAGCAGCACCACCCAGGGGGGGTGGACCGGGGAGCTGTTTTTT.